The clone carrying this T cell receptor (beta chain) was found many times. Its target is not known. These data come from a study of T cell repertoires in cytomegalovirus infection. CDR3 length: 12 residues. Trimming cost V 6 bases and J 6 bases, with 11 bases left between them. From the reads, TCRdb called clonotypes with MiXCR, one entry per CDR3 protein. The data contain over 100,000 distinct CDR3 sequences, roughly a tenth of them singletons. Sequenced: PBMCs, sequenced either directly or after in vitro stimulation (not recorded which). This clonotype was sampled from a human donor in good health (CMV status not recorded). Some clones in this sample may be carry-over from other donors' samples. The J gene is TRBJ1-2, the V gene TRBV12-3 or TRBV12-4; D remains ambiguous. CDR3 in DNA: TGTGCCAGCAGCCTTCGTACCCATGGCTACACCTTC. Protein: CASSLRTHGYTF.